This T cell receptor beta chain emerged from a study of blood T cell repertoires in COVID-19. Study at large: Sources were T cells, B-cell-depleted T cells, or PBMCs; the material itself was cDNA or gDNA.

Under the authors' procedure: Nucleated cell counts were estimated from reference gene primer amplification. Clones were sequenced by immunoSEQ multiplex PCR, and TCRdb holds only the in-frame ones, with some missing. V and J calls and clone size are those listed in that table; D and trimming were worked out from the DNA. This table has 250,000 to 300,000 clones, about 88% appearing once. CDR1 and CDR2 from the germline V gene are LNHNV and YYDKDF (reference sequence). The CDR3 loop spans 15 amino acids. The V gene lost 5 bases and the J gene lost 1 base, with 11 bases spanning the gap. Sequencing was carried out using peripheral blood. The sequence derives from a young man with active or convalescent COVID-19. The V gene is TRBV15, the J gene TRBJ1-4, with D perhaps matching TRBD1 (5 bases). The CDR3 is CATSDGRGTNEKLFF. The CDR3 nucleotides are TGTGCCACCAGCGACGGGAGGGGAACTAATGAAAAACTGTTTTTT.